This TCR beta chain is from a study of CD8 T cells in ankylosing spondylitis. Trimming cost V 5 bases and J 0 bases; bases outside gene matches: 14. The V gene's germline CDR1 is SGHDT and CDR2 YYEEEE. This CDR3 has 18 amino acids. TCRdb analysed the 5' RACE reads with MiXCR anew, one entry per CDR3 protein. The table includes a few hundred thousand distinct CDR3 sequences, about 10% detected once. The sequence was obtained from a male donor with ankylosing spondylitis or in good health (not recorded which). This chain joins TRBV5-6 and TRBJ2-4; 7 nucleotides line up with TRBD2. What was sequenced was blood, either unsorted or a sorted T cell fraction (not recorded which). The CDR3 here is CASRLYGGGALAKNIQYF. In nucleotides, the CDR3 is TGTGCCAGCAGACTCTACGGCGGGGGAGCCCTAGCCAAAAACATTCAGTACTTC.